Listed below are T cell receptor beta chains from one sample, sequenced in a study of T cells after yellow fever vaccination. A single record per CDR3 protein comes from TCRdb applying MiXCR to the 5' RACE reads. There are 620,000 or so distinct CDR3 sequences in the sample; about 12% occur only once, and more than 13% lies in the top ten. Sequenced here: PBMCs, sampled on the day of the yellow fever booster vaccination. Receptor source: a man in his thirties or forties who received the YFV17D yellow fever vaccine. Each CDR3 is given with its conserved first and last residue. D genes are given only for firm matches. Clone size is not always given. Where it is, it says once, few, many or a class for expanded clones.

>TRBD2|TRBV15|few|TRBJ2-1
CATRLAGPLYNEQFF
TGTGCCACCAGACTAGCGGGACCCCTCTACAATGAGCAGTTCTTC
>NA|TRBV19|few|TRBJ1-1
CASSNGQRTNTEAFF
TGTGCCAGTAGTAATGGACAGAGAACGAACACTGAAGCTTTCTTT
>NA|TRBV7-2|NA|TRBJ2-3
CASRKVDRRTDTQYF
TGTGCCAGCCGGAAAGTGGACAGACGCACAGATACGCAGTATTTT
>TRBD1|TRBV7-9|NA|TRBJ2-7
CASSSDRKYYEQYF
TGTGCCAGCAGCTCGGACAGGAAATACTACGAGCAGTACTTC
>NA|TRBV7-2|NA|TRBJ2-1
CASSSPILPGDEQFF
TGTGCCAGCAGCTCACCAATCCTACCGGGTGATGAGCAGTTCTTC
>TRBD1|TRBV7-9|NA|TRBJ1-5
CASSPGQGARNQPQHF
TGTGCCAGCAGCCCGGGACAGGGGGCGCGGAATCAGCCCCAGCATTTT
>TRBD1|TRBV7-9|NA|TRBJ1-2
CASSQTGTGDLGGYTF
TGTGCCAGCAGCCAAACCGGGACAGGGGATTTGGGCGGCTACACCTTC
>TRBD2|TRBV10-2|few|TRBJ2-7
CASKPGLGLLEQYF
TGCGCCAGCAAACCGGGACTAGGTCTACTCGAGCAGTACTTC
>NA|TRBV9|NA|TRBJ2-4
CASSPNAGTKNIQYF
TGTGCCAGCAGCCCGAACGCAGGGACCAAAAACATTCAGTACTTC
>NA|TRBV12-3/TRBV12-4|few|TRBJ1-1
CASSFAREAFF
TGTGCCAGCTCCTTCGCCAGGGAAGCTTTCTTT
>NA|TRBV20-1|NA|TRBJ2-2
CSARGRRERNTGELFF
TGCAGTGCTAGAGGGCGGCGGGAACGGAACACCGGGGAGCTGTTTTTT
>NA|TRBV6-5|few|TRBJ2-7
CASSVQGEQYF
TGTGCCAGCAGCGTACAGGGCGAGCAGTACTTC
>NA|TRBV25-1|NA|TRBJ2-5
CASTGGAEYQETQYF
TGTGCCAGCACGGGGGGCGCCGAGTACCAAGAGACCCAGTACTTC
>TRBD1|TRBV5-1|NA|TRBJ1-5
CASSLSGGRNQPQHF
TGCGCCAGCAGCTTGTCAGGGGGCAGAAATCAGCCCCAGCATTTT
>NA|TRBV20-1|few|TRBJ2-3
CSASTGRTDTQYF
TGCAGTGCTAGTACAGGGAGGACAGATACGCAGTATTTT
>NA|TRBV20-1|NA|TRBJ2-7
CSAPHNYEQYF
TGCAGTGCTCCGCACAACTACGAGCAGTACTTC
>NA|TRBV20-1|few|TRBJ2-1
CSASDLPWEQFF
TGCAGTGCTAGTGACTTACCCTGGGAGCAGTTCTTC
>NA|TRBV12-3/TRBV12-4|few|TRBJ2-3
CASSLYGASTDTQYF
TGTGCCAGCAGTTTATACGGGGCAAGCACAGATACGCAGTATTTT
>NA|TRBV7-9|many|TRBJ2-7
CASSLGAGRSEQYF
TGTGCCAGCAGCTTAGGGGCAGGGAGGAGCGAGCAGTACTTC
>NA|TRBV10-3|few|TRBJ2-6
CAISESAGGANVLTF
TGTGCCATCAGTGAGTCGGCAGGAGGGGCCAACGTCCTGACTTTC
>NA|TRBV3-1|few|TRBJ2-7
CASSPDANSEQYF
TGTGCCAGCAGCCCGGACGCAAATTCCGAGCAGTACTTC
>NA|TRBV7-2|NA|TRBJ2-3
CASSLSVGHRGADTQYF
TGTGCCAGCAGCTTAAGCGTTGGACACCGGGGCGCAGATACGCAGTATTTT
>NA|TRBV4-2|NA|TRBJ2-5
CASSQARDKLSQYF
TGTGCCAGCAGCCAAGCCCGGGACAAGCTGTCCCAGTACTTC
>TRBD2|TRBV5-4|few|TRBJ2-1
CASSLEALAGSNEQFF
TGTGCCAGCAGCTTGGAGGCCCTAGCGGGATCGAATGAGCAGTTCTTC
>NA|TRBV5-1|few|TRBJ2-2
CASSTGETGELFF
TGCGCCAGCTCGACGGGTGAAACCGGGGAGCTGTTTTTT
>TRBD2|TRBV6-2/TRBV6-3|NA|TRBJ2-2
CASSYVVAGGELFF
TGTGCCAGCAGTTACGTGGTAGCGGGAGGTGAGCTGTTTTTT
>NA|TRBV11-1|few|TRBJ2-2
CASSPTPTGRFIPGELFF
TGTGCCAGCAGCCCTACTCCGACAGGGAGGTTTATCCCCGGGGAGCTGTTTTTT
>TRBD2|TRBV10-3|NA|TRBJ2-1
CAISVGTSGAGGSYNEQFF
TGTGCCATCAGTGTTGGGACTAGTGGGGCTGGGGGCTCCTACAATGAGCAGTTCTTC
>NA|TRBV24-1|NA|TRBJ2-2
CATSDRDRGNTGELFF
TGTGCCACCAGTGATAGGGATCGAGGAAACACCGGGGAGCTGTTTTTT
>NA|TRBV7-2|few|TRBJ2-2
CASSQTNAGELFF
TGTGCCAGCAGCCAAACTAACGCCGGGGAGCTGTTTTTT
>NA|TRBV20-1|few|TRBJ2-3
CSAARPPDTQYF
TGCAGTGCGGCAAGGCCTCCAGATACGCAGTATTTT
>NA|TRBV9|many|TRBJ1-2
CASSVESGRRRSAYGYTF
TGTGCCAGCAGCGTAGAGTCGGGCAGGCGGCGAAGCGCCTATGGCTACACCTTC
>NA|TRBV19|NA|TRBJ2-1
CASSRQGGRGYNEQFF
TGTGCCAGTAGTAGGCAGGGGGGTCGAGGCTACAATGAGCAGTTCTTC
>NA|TRBV29-1|NA|TRBJ2-2
CSGLATGELFF
TGCAGCGGGCTGGCGACCGGGGAGCTGTTTTTT
>NA|TRBV10-3|many|TRBJ1-2
CAISETNVGVGYTF
TGTGCCATCAGTGAGACCAATGTGGGGGTTGGCTACACCTTC
>NA|TRBV24-1|few|TRBJ2-5
CATSDRRGVGETQYF
TGTGCCACCAGTGATCGCAGGGGAGTAGGAGAGACCCAGTACTTC
>NA|TRBV5-1|NA|TRBJ2-1
CASSLSGSAYSYNEQFF
TGCGCCAGCAGCTTGTCCGGTTCCGCTTACTCCTACAATGAGCAGTTCTTC
>NA|TRBV29-1|NA|TRBJ2-1
CSVPTGGWSYNEQFF
TGCAGCGTACCTACAGGCGGGTGGTCCTACAATGAGCAGTTCTTC
>NA|TRBV29-1|few|TRBJ2-5
CSVEDRDLMSYPETQYF
TGCAGCGTTGAAGATAGGGACTTAATGTCCTACCCAGAGACCCAGTACTTC
>NA|TRBV15|few|TRBJ1-5
CATRIGGRSNQPQHF
TGTGCCACCCGGATAGGGGGTCGAAGCAATCAGCCCCAGCATTTT
>NA|TRBV27|NA|TRBJ2-1
CASSLWSTYNEQFF
TGTGCCAGCAGTTTATGGTCAACCTACAATGAGCAGTTCTTC
>TRBD2|TRBV6-5|NA|TRBJ2-7
CASSYSPRGSYEQYF
TGTGCCAGCAGTTACTCACCGCGGGGGTCCTACGAGCAGTACTTC
>NA|TRBV19|NA|TRBJ2-5
CASSMAVGETQYF
TGTGCCAGTAGTATGGCAGTGGGGGAGACCCAGTACTTC